This T cell receptor (beta chain) was found in a study of shared clonotypes between healthy human individuals. Study overall: Three CD4 naive, three CD4 memory, two CD8 naive and one CD8 memory plate were used per donor.

Germline V gene sequence: CDR1 MNHEY, CDR2 SVGAGI. Between the trimmed V and J ends, which lost 6 bases and 4 bases, there was a span of 14 bases. The CDR3 contains 14 residues. Running of the assay took place at deep level. Every immunoSEQ plate was one replicate of a subset's evenly spread DNA. Method: immunoSEQ multiplex PCR; TCRdb's copy keeps in-frame clones and lacks some. The sample has millions of clones; less than 95% are singletons. Naive CD8 isolation took CD45RO-negative cells positively selected for CCR7 and excluded terminally differentiated effector memory CD45RA+ cells. The chain is built from TRBV6-5 and TRBJ2-3; weak D call: TRBD2 (5 bases). The receptor's source is a man between 18 and 29 years old in good health. The sequenced sample was naive CD8+ T cells sorted from blood. In DNA form, the CDR3 reads TGTGCCAGCAGCCCTGGGATCGGGGCAGATACGCAGTATTTT. It specifies CASSPGIGADTQYF.